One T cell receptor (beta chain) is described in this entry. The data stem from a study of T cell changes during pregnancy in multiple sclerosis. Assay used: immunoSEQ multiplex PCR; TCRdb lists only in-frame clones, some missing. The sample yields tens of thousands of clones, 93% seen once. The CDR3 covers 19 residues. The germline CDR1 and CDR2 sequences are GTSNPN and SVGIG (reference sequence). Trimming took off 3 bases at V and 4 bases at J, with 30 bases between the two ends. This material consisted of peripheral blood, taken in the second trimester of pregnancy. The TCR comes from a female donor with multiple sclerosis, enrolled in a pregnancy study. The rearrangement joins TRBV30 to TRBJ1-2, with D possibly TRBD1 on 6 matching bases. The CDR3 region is CAWSPRVGSSGQTVYGYTF. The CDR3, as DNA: TGTGCCTGGAGCCCAAGGGTAGGGTCCTCCGGACAGACAGTCTATGGCTACACCTTC.